This entry features one T cell receptor (beta chain) sequence. The data derive from a study of early T cells in non-severe SARS-CoV-2 infection. TCRdb re-analysed the 5' RACE reads in MiXCR, keeping a single row per CDR3 protein. The data hold 30,000 to 45,000 distinct CDR3 sequences, with roughly 6.2% observed a single time. In germline, CDR1 is DFQATT, CDR2 SNEGSKA (reference sequence). Trimming stripped 5 bases from V and 4 bases from J, with 12 bases between. The CDR3 extends over 12 amino acids. This receptor was taken from an adult who was a healthcare worker with PCR-confirmed SARS-CoV-2 infection or an uninfected control (not recorded which). The V gene is TRBV20-1, the J gene TRBJ2-7; D may be TRBD1 or TRBD2 (6 bases each). Sample: whole blood. This chain's CDR3 is CSALRGRYEQYF. The CDR3 nucleotides read TGCAGTGCTCTACGGGGGCGATACGAGCAGTACTTC.